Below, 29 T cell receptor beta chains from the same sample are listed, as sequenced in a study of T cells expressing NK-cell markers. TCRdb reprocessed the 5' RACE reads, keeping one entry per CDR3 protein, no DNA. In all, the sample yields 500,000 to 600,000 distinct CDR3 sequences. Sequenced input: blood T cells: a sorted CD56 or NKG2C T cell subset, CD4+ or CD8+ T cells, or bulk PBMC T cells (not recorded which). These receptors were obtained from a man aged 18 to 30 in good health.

The CDR3: CASSPTGSPHRNEQFF. The chain employs TRBV7-9 and TRBJ2-1; TCRdb's D call, TRBD1, is unchecked because there is no DNA. The germline CDR1 and CDR2 sequences are SEHNR and FQNEAQ (reference sequence). This CDR3 is built from 16 residues. Complete variable domain (other parts from reference TRBV7-9 and TRBJ2-1): DTGVSQNPRHKITKRGQNVTFRCDPISEHNRLYWYRQTLGQGPEFLTYFQNEAQLEKSRLLSDRFSAERPKGSFSTLEIQRTEQGDSAMYLCASSPTGSPHRNEQFFGPGTRLTVL.

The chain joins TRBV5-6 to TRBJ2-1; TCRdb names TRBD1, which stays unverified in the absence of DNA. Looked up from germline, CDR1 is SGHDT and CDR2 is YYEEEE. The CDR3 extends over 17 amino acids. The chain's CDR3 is CASSLDRTGAIYNEQFF. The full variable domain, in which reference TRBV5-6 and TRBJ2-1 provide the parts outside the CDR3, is DAGVTQSPTHLIKTRGQQVTLRCSPKSGHDTVSWYQQALGQGPQFIFQYYEEEERQRGNFPDRFSGHQFPNYSSELNVNALLLGDSALYLCASSLDRTGAIYNEQFFGPGTRLTVL.

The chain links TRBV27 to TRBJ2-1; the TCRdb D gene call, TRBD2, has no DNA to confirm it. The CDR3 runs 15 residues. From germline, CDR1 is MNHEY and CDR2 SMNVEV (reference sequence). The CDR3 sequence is CASSTRLAGGLIQFF.

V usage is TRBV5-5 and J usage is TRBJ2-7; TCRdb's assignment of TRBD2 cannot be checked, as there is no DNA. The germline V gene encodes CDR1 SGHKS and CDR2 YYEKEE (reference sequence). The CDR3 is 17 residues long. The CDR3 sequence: CASSSDGLAGGPHEQYF.

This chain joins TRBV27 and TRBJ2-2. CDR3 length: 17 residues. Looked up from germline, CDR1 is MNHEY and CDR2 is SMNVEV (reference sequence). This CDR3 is CASSLFRMVTNTGELFF.

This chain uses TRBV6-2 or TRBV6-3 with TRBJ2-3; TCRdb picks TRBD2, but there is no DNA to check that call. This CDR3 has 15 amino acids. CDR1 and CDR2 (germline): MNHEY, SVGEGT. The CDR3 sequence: CASPRTSGYTDTQYF.

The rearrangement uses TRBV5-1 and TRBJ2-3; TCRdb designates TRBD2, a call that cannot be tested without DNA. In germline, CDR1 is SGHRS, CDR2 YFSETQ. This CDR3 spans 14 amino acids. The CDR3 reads CASSSGGTRSPQYF.

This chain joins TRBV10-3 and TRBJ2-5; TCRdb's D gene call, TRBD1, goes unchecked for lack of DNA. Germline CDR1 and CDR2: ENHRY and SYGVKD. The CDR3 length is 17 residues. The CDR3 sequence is CAISAGQGAQYQETQYF.

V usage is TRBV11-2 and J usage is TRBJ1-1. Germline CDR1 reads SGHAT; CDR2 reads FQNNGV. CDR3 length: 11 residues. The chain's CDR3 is CAQKVGNEAFF.

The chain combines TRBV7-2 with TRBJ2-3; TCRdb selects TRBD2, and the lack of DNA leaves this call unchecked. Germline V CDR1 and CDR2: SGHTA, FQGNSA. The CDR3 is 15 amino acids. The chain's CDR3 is CASRRDFDITDTQYF.

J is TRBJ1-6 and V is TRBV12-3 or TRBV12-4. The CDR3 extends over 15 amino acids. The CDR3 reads CASSLRPEDNSPLHF.

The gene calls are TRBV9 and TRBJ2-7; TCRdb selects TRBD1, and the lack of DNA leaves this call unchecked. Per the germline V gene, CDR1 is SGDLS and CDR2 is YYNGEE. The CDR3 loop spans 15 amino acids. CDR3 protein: CASSVGGAGGSEQYF.

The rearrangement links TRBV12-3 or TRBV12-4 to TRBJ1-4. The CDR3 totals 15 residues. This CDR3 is CASSFESPFREKLFF.

CDR3: CASSLASAKNIQYF. The genes are TRBV5-6 and TRBJ2-4. This CDR3 comprises 14 residues. Germline CDR1 reads SGHDT; CDR2 reads YYEEEE.

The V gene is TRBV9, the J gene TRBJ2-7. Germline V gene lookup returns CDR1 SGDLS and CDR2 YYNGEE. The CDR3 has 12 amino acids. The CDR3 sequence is CASSVGAYEQYF.

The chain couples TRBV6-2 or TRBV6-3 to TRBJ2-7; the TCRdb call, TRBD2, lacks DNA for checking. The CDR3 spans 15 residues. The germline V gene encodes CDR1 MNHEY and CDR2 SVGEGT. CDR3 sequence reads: CASSYSGGVLYEQYF.

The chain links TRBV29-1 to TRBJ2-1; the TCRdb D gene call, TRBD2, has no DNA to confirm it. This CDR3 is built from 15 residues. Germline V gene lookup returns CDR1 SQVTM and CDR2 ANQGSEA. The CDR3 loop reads CSHLGSGSRYNEQFF.

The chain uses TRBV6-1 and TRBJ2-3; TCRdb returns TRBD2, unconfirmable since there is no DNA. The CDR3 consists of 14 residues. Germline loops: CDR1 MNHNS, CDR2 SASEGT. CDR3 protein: CASSSRAVEDTQYF.

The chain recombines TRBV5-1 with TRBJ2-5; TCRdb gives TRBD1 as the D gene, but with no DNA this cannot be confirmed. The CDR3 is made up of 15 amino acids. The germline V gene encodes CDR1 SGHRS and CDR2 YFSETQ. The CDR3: CASSLAATVGETQYF. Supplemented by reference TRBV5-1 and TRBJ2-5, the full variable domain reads KAGVTQTPRYLIKTRGQQVTLSCSPISGHRSVSWYQQTPGQGLQFLFEYFSETQRNKGNFPGRFSGRQFSNSRSEMNVSTLELGDSALYLCASSLAATVGETQYFGPGTRLLVL.

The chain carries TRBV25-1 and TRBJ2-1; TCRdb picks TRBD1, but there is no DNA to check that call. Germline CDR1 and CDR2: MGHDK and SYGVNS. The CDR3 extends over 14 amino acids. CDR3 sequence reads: CASSGGGRINEQFF.

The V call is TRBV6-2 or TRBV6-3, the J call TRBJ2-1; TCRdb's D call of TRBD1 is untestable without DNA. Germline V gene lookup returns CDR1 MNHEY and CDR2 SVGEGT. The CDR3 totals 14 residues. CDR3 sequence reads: CASRTVGLYNEQFF.

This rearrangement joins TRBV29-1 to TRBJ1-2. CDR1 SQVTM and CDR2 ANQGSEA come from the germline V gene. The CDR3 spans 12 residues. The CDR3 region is CSATPTQRGYTF.

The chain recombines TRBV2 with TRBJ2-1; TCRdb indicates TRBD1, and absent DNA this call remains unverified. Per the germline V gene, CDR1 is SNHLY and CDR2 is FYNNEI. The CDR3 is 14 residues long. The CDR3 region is CASSRDQVYNEQFF.

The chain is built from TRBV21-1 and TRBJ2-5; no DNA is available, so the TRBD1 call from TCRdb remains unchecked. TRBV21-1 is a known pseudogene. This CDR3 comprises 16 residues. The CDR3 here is CASSKSGQGVQETQYF.

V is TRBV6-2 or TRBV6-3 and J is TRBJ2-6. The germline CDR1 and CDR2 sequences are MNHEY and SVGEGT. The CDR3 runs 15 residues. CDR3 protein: CASSYSVTGANVLTF.

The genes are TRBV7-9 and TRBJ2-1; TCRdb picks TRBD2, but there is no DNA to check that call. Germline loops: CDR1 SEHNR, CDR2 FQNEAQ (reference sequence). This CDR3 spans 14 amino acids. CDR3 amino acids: CASSLYSGYNEQFF.

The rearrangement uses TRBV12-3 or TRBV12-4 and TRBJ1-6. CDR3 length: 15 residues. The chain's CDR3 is CASSLMSSYNSPLHF.

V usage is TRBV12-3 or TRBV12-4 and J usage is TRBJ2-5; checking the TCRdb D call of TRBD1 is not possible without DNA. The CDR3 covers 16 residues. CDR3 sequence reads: CASSLIDRGATETQYF.

The CDR3 loop reads CASSRPRHEQFF. The V and J genes are TRBV27 and TRBJ2-1. Germline CDR1 and CDR2: MNHEY and SMNVEV (reference sequence). This CDR3 has 12 residues.